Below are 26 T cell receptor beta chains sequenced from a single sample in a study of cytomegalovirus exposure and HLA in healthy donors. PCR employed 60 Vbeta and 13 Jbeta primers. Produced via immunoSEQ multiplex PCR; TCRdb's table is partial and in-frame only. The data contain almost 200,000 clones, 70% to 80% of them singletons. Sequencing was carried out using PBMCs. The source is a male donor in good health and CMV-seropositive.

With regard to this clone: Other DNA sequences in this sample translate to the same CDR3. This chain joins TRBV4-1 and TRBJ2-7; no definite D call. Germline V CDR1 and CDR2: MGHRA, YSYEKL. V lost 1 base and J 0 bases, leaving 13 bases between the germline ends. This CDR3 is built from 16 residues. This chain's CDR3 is CASSQGVTVHSYEQYF. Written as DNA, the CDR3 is TGCGCCAGCAGCCAAGGCGTAACAGTCCACTCCTACGAGCAGTACTTC.

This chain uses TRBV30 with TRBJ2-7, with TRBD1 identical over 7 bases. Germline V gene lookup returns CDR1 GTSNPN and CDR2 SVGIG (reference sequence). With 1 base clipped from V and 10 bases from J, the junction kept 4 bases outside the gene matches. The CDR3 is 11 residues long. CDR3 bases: TGTGCCTGGAGTGATTCAGGGGGTCAGTACTTC. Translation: CAWSDSGGQYF.

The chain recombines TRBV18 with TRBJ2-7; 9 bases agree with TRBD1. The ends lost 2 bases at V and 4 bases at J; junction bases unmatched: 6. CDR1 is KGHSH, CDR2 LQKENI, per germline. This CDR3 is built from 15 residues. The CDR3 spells CASSPGGQGLYEQYF. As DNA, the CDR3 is TGTGCCAGCTCACCAGGGGGACAGGGCTTATACGAGCAGTACTTC.

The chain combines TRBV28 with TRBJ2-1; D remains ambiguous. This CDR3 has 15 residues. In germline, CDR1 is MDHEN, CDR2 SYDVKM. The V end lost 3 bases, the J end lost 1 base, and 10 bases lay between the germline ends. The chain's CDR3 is CASSLARLSYNEQFF. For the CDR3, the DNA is TGTGCCAGCAGTTTGGCCCGTTTGTCCTACAATGAGCAGTTCTTC.

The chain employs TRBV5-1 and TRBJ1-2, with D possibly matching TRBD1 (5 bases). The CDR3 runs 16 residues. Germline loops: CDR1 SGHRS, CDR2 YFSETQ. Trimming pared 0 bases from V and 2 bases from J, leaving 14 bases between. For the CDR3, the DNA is TGCGCCAGCAGCTTGGCCCAGCAGGGAATCAACTATGGCTACACCTTC. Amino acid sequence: CASSLAQQGINYGYTF. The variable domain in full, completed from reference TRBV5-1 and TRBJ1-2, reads KAGVTQTPRYLIKTRGQQVTLSCSPISGHRSVSWYQQTPGQGLQFLFEYFSETQRNKGNFPGRFSGRQFSNSRSEMNVSTLELGDSALYLCASSLAQQGINYGYTFGSGTRLTVV.

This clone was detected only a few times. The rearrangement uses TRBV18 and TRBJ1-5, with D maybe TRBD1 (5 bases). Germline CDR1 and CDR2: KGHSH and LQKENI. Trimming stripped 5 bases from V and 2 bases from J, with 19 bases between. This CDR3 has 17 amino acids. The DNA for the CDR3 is TGTGCCAGCTCAACGGGGGGAAAGGGGCCGGGCAATCAGCCCCAGCATTTT. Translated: CASSTGGKGPGNQPQHF.

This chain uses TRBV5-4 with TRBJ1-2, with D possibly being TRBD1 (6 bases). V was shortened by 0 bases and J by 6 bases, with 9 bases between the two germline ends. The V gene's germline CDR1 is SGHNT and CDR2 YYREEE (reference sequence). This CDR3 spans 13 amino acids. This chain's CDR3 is CASSLVKGDGYTF. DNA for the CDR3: TGTGCCAGCAGCTTGGTTAAGGGGGATGGCTACACCTTC.

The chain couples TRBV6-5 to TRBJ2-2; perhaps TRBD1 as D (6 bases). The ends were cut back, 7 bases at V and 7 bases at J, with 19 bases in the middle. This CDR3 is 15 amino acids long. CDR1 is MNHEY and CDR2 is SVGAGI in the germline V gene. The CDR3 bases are TGTGCCAGCAAAAGCCGAGGCAGGGGCTTCGGGGAGCTGTTTTTT. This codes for CASKSRGRGFGELFF.

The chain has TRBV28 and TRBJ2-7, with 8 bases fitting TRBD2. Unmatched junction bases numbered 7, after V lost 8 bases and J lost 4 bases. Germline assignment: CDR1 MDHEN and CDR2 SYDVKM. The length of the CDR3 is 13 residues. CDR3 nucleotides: TGTGCCAGCTATCAAGCGGGAGCTTACGAGCAGTACTTC. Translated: CASYQAGAYEQYF.

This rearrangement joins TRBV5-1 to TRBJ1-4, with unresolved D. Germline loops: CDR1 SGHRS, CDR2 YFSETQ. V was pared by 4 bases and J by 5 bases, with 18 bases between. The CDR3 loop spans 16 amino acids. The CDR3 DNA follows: TGCGCCAGCAGCCCCCTCCAGCGTCCGGGGAATGAAAAACTGTTTTTT. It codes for CASSPLQRPGNEKLFF.

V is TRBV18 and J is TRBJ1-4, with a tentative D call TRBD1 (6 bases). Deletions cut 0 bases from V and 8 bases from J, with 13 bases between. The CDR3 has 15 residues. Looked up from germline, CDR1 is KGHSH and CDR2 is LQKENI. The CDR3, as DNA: TGTGCCAGCTCACCACCGACGGACAGCACCGAAAAACTGTTTTTT. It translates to CASSPPTDSTEKLFF.

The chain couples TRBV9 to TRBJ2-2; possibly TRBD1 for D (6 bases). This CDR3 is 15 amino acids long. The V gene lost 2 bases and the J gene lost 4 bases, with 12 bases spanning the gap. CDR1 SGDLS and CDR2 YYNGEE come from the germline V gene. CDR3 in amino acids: CASSVQGTTTGELFF. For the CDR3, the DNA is TGTGCCAGCAGCGTTCAGGGGACCACCACCGGGGAGCTGTTTTTT.

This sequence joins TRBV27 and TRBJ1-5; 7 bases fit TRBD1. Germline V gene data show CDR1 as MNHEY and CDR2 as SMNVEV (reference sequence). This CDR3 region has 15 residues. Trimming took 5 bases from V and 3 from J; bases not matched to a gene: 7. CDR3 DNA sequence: TGTGCCAGCAGTCGAACCGGGACAGACAATCAGCCCCAGCATTTT. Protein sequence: CASSRTGTDNQPQHF.

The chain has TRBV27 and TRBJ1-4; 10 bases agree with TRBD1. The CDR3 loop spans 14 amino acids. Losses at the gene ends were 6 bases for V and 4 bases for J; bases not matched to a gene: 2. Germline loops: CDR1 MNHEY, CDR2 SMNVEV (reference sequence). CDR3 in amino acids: CASSWTGGNEKLFF. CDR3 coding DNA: TGTGCCAGCAGCTGGACAGGGGGTAATGAAAAACTGTTTTTT.

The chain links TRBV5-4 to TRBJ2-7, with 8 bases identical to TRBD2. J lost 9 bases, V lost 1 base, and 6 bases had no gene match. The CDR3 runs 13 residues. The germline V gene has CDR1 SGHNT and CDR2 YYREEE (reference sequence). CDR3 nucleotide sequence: TGTGCCAGCAGCTTGCCTAGCGGGCTTGTGCAGTACTTC. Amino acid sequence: CASSLPSGLVQYF. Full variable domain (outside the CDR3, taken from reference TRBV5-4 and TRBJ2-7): ETGVTQSPTHLIKTRGQQVTLRCSSQSGHNTVSWYQQALGQGPQFIFQYYREEENGRGNFPPRFSGLQFPNYSSELNVNALELDDSALYLCASSLPSGLVQYFGPGTRLTVT.

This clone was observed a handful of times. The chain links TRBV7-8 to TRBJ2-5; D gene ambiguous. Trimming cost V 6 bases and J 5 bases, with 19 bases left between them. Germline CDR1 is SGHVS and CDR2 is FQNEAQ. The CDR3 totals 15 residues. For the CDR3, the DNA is TGTGCCAGCAGTCGAAGTGGTAGCCATCAGGAGACCCAGTACTTC. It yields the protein CASSRSGSHQETQYF.

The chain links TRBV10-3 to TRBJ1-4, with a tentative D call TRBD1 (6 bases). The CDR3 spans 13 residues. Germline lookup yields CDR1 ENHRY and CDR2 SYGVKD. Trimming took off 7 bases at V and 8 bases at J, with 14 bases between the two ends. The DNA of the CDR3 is TGTGCCATCACGGAGCGCCAGGGGGAAAAACTGTTTTTT. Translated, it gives CAITERQGEKLFF.

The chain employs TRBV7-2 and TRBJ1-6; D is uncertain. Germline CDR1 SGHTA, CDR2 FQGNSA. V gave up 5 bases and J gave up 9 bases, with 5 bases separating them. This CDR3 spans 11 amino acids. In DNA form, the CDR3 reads TGTGCCAGCAGCCCCGGTTCACCCCTCCACTTT. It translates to CASSPGSPLHF.

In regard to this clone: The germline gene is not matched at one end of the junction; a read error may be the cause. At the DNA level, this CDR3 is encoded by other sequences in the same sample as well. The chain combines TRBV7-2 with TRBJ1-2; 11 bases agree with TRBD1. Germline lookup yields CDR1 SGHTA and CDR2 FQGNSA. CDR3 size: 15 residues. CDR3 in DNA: TGTGCCAGCAGTTTAGCCCGGACAGGGGGCTCTGGCTACACCTTC. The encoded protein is CASSLARTGGSGYTF.

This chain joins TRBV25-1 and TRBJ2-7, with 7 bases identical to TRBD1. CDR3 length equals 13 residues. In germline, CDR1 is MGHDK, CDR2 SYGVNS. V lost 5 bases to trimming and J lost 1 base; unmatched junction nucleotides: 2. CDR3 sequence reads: CASSKQGSYEQYF. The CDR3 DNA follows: TGTGCCAGCAGTAAACAGGGGTCCTACGAGCAGTACTTC.

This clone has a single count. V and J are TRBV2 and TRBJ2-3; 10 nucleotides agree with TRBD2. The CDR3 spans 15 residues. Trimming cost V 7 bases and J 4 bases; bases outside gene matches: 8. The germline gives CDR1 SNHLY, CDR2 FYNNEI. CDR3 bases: TGTGCCAGCACAAGCGGGGGGGTTCTGCCAGATACGCAGTATTTT. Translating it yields CASTSGGVLPDTQYF.

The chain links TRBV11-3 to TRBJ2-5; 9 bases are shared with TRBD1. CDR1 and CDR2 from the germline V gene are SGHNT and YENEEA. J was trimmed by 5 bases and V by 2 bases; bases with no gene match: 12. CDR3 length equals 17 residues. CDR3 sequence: CASSLYAGTGKTETQYF. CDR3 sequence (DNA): TGTGCCAGCAGCTTATACGCAGGGACAGGGAAGACGGAGACCCAGTACTTC.

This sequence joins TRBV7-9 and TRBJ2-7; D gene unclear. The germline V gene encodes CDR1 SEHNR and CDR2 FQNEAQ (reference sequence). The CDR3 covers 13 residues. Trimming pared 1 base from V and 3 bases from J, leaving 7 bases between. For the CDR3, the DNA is TGTGCCAGCAGCTTAGGGCAGAACTACGAGCAGTACTTC. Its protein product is CASSLGQNYEQYF.

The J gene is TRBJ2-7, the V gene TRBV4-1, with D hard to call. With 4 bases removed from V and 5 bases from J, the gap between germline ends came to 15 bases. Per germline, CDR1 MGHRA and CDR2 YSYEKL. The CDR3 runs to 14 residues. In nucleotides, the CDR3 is TGCGCCAGCAGCCCGCGCGCTGGGCTAAACGAGCAGTACTTC. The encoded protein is CASSPRAGLNEQYF.

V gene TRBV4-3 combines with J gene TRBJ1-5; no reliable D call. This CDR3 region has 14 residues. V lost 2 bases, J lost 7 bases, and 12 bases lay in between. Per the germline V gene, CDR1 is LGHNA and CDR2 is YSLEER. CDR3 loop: CASSQTKGGQPQHF. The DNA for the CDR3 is TGCGCCAGCAGCCAAACGAAGGGAGGACAGCCCCAGCATTTT.

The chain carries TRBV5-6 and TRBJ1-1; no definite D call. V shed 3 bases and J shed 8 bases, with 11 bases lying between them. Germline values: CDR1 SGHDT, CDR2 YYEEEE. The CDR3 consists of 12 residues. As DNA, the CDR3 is TGTGCCAGCAGCTATCGGCAGGTCGAAGCTTTCTTT. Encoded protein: CASSYRQVEAFF.